The 28 T cell receptor beta chains below all came from one sample that was sequenced in a study of neurological immune-mediated disorders. Each CDR3 protein is one row after TCRdb ran MiXCR on the 5' RACE reads. Seen here are about 89,000 distinct CDR3 sequences, roughly 2.6% observed once, and the top ten hold 1.1%. The sample comprised PBMCs. The origin of the receptors is a woman in her 30s with multiple sclerosis.

The V and J genes are TRBV20-1 and TRBJ2-7; 8 bases map to TRBD2. CDR1 is DFQATT, CDR2 SNEGSKA, per germline (reference sequence). J was trimmed by 0 bases and V by 5 bases; bases with no gene match: 6. The CDR3 has 14 residues. CDR3 residues: CSAGLAGSSYEQYF. The CDR3 DNA follows: TGCAGTGCTGGACTAGCAGGGAGCTCCTACGAGCAGTACTTC.

In its sample, this clonotype was seen many times. The chain has TRBV6-6 and TRBJ1-2, with D maybe TRBD1 (5 bases). Germline assignment: CDR1 MNHNY and CDR2 SVGAGI (reference sequence). Trimming left V 2 bases short and J 8 bases short, with 9 bases between. The CDR3 has 12 residues. CDR3: CASSYDQGGYTF. The CDR3 nucleotides read TGTGCCAGCAGTTACGATCAGGGCGGCTACACCTTC.

The table lists this clonotype with many counts. An end of the junction differs from the germline gene, which may be a read error. This sequence joins TRBV7-7 and TRBJ2-5; TRBD2 agrees at 9 bases. Germline V lookup: CDR1 SSHAT, CDR2 FNYEAQ (reference sequence). The CDR3 is 14 residues long. The CDR3 reads CASSPLAGVGTQYF. The CDR3 nucleotides are TGTGCTAGCAGCCCTTTAGCGGGAGTGGGGACCCAGTACTTC.

This clonotype showed up many times. The chain combines TRBV10-2 with TRBJ1-2; possibly TRBD1 for D (6 bases). The CDR3 extends over 13 amino acids. V lost 9 bases and J 5 bases, leaving 16 bases between the germline ends. Germline CDR1 reads WSHSY; CDR2 reads SAAADI. CDR3 amino acids: CASTDSAEYGYTF. The CDR3 DNA reads TGCGCCAGTACGGACAGTGCGGAGTATGGCTACACCTTC.

At least ten counts were recorded for this clonotype. V usage is TRBV12-3 or TRBV12-4 and J usage is TRBJ1-5; no reliable D call. This CDR3 contains 12 residues. Trimming removed 6 bases from V and 5 bases from J, with 8 bases in between. The CDR3 bases are TGTGCCAGCAGGTATGGGTATCAGCCCCAGCATTTT. This gives the protein CASRYGYQPQHF.

This clonotype was observed at least ten times. The J gene is TRBJ2-7, the V gene TRBV6-5, with 9 bases fitting TRBD2. V was clipped by 5 bases and J by 1 base; unmatched bases: 6. Germline CDR1 and CDR2: MNHEY and SVGAGI. This CDR3 is 15 amino acids long. The CDR3 sequence: CASSNPSGRSYEQYF. CDR3 nucleotides: TGTGCCAGCAGTAACCCGAGCGGGAGGTCCTACGAGCAGTACTTC.

The table lists this clonotype with many counts. The chain is built from TRBV20-1 and TRBJ2-6, with D unclear. V was shortened by 0 bases and J by 2 bases, with 11 bases between the two germline ends. Germline V gene data show CDR1 as DFQATT and CDR2 as SNEGSKA (reference sequence). This CDR3 is built from 16 residues. CDR3 nucleotide sequence: TGCAGTGCTAGAGATACACAGATCACTGGGGCCAACGTCCTGACTTTC. Its translation is CSARDTQITGANVLTF.

This clonotype was counted ten times or more. The chain is built from TRBV6-6 and TRBJ2-7, with 11 positions matching TRBD1. This CDR3 is built from 15 residues. The V gene end was trimmed by 6 bases and the J gene end by 12 bases; junction bases not matched to a gene: 16. From germline, CDR1 is MNHNY and CDR2 SVGAGI (reference sequence). Here the CDR3 DNA reads TGTGCCAGCAGACCCGCTGACGGACAGGGGGCGTTTCGGTACTTC. This gives the protein CASRPADGQGAFRYF.

This clonotype showed up many times. CDR3 region: CASSLANEQFF. Here the CDR3 DNA reads TGTGCCAGCAGCTTAGCCAATGAGCAGTTCTTC. The chain recombines TRBV7-3 with TRBJ2-1, with no clear D. Looked up from germline, CDR1 is SGHTA and CDR2 is FQGTGA. The CDR3 contains 11 residues. V was cut by 2 bases and J by 6 bases, with 2 bases left in between.

This clonotype was seen ten or more times. The CDR3 region has the DNA TGCAGGGAGTTAGGGGCGGCGAACTATGGCTACACCTTC. Amino acid sequence: CRELGAANYGYTF. The rearrangement uses TRBV20-1 and TRBJ1-2, with D possibly being TRBD1 (5 bases). Germline CDR1 reads DFQATT; CDR2 reads SNEGSKA (reference sequence). The CDR3 has 13 residues.

This clonotype was counted many times. In DNA form, the CDR3 reads TGTGCCAGCAGTTGCAGTGGTACGATAATGATTGACAATCAGCCCCAGCATTTT. Amino acid sequence: CASSCSGTIMIDNQPQHF. The genes are TRBV5-8 and TRBJ1-5; no clear D gene. V was trimmed by 5 bases and J by 3 bases, leaving 24 bases between them. The CDR3 contains 18 residues. Germline CDR1 and CDR2: SGHTS and YDEGEE.

This rearrangement joins TRBV20-1 to TRBJ2-1; D is perhaps TRBD2 (7 bases). V lost 6 bases to trimming and J lost 4 bases, with 22 bases between them. The germline CDR1 and CDR2 sequences are DFQATT and SNEGSKA (reference sequence). The CDR3 has 16 residues. Here the CDR3 DNA reads TGCAGTGCACATTTTCCGGGGAGGGGGAAATACAATGAGCAGTTCTTC. This translates into CSAHFPGRGKYNEQFF.

This clonotype was counted at least ten times. This chain joins TRBV20-1 and TRBJ2-7, with 14 nucleotides matching TRBD2. Losses at the gene ends were 0 bases for V and 5 bases for J; bases not matched to a gene: 6. The CDR3 is 16 residues long. CDR1 and CDR2 (germline): DFQATT, SNEGSKA (reference sequence). The CDR3 sequence is CSARDRLAGGPHEQYF. In DNA, the CDR3 is TGCAGTGCTAGAGATAGACTAGCGGGAGGGCCCCACGAGCAGTACTTC.

At least ten counts were recorded for this clonotype. The chain couples TRBV29-1 to TRBJ2-1; the match to TRBD2 covers 11 bases. The trim removed 6 bases at V and 2 bases at J, leaving 6 bases unmatched. The CDR3 contains 15 residues. The germline V gene encodes CDR1 SQVTM and CDR2 ANQGSEA. The CDR3 region is CSVDGTSGAYNEQFF. The CDR3 DNA reads as TGCAGCGTCGATGGGACTAGCGGAGCCTACAATGAGCAGTTCTTC.

In its sample, this clonotype was seen many times. The rearrangement uses TRBV7-2 and TRBJ2-7; no clear D. Germline V gives CDR1 SGHTA, CDR2 FQGNSA. There are 13 residues in the CDR3. The V gene lost 2 bases and the J gene lost 6 bases, with 11 bases spanning the gap. The CDR3 region is CASSLPSGFEQYF. As DNA, the CDR3 is TGTGCCAGCAGCTTACCTTCCGGCTTCGAGCAGTACTTC.

This clonotype was seen at least ten times. The chain couples TRBV7-2 to TRBJ1-2; the D is unclear. V lost 5 bases to trimming and J lost 3 bases, with 7 bases between them. The CDR3 is 12 residues long. In germline, CDR1 is SGHTA, CDR2 FQGNSA. This CDR3 is CASSPTYYGYTF. CDR3 sequence (DNA): TGTGCCAGCAGCCCCACCTACTATGGCTACACCTTC.

In this sample, this clonotype turned up many times. The V gene is TRBV20-1, the J gene TRBJ2-5; 8 bases match TRBD2. The CDR3 contains 17 residues. The germline CDR1 and CDR2 sequences are DFQATT and SNEGSKA (reference sequence). V shed 6 bases and J 3 bases; nucleotides not matched to a gene: 18. The CDR3 region is CSANPRAGGGVKETQYF. CDR3 nucleotides: TGCAGTGCAAACCCTCGGGCGGGAGGAGGAGTGAAAGAGACCCAGTACTTC.

This clonotype was picked up many times. V and J are TRBV5-1 and TRBJ1-2; D is ambiguous. This CDR3 has 13 amino acids. V shed 0 bases and J shed 8 bases, with 11 bases lying between them. Germline V gives CDR1 SGHRS, CDR2 YFSETQ. The CDR3 sequence: CASSLEGIAGYTF. CDR3 DNA sequence: TGCGCCAGCAGCTTGGAAGGTATCGCGGGCTACACCTTC.

V gene TRBV20-1 combines with J gene TRBJ2-7; D may correspond to TRBD1 or TRBD2 (6 bases each). V gave up 3 bases and J gave up 6 bases, with 18 bases separating them. The CDR3 has 14 amino acids. In germline, CDR1 is DFQATT, CDR2 SNEGSKA (reference sequence). The CDR3 sequence is CSASSEGDVAEQYF. The CDR3, as DNA: TGCAGTGCTAGTTCGGAGGGGGACGTAGCCGAGCAGTACTTC.

This clonotype was observed at least ten times. This sequence joins TRBV12-3 or TRBV12-4 and TRBJ1-6; D is uncertain. There are 17 residues in the CDR3. Trimming pared 0 bases from V and 0 bases from J, leaving 9 bases between. CDR3 region: CASSLAGRSSYNSPLHF. As DNA, the CDR3 is TGTGCCAGCAGTTTAGCGGGCCGGAGCTCCTATAATTCACCCCTCCACTTT.

This clonotype was recorded many times. This sequence joins TRBV6-5 and TRBJ2-1; 9 nucleotides agree with TRBD2. Trimming cost V 6 bases and J 6 bases; bases outside gene matches: 9. Germline V gene lookup returns CDR1 MNHEY and CDR2 SVGAGI. This CDR3 has 15 residues. CDR3 loop: CASRVGLAGSNEQFF. Here the CDR3 DNA reads TGTGCCAGCAGGGTGGGCCTAGCGGGGAGCAATGAGCAGTTCTTC.

This clonotype was counted ten times or more. The chain joins TRBV20-1 to TRBJ2-3; tentatively, D is TRBD2 (5 bases). Germline loops: CDR1 DFQATT, CDR2 SNEGSKA (reference sequence). CDR3 length: 15 residues. V shed 0 bases and J shed 1 base, with 11 bases lying between them. DNA of the CDR3: TGCAGTGCTAGAGATGCAGCGGAAGGCACAGATACGCAGTATTTT. Amino acids: CSARDAAEGTDTQYF.

This clonotype was seen at least ten times. This chain connects TRBV10-3 to TRBJ2-7; TRBD2 aligns across 7 bases. Losses at the gene ends were 8 bases for V and 5 bases for J; bases not matched to a gene: 9. From germline, CDR1 is ENHRY and CDR2 SYGVKD. CDR3 length equals 13 residues. The CDR3 is CAIQEREKDEQYF. For the CDR3, the DNA is TGTGCCATCCAGGAGCGGGAAAAAGACGAGCAGTACTTC.

This clonotype appeared many times. This chain connects TRBV13 to TRBJ2-3; 8 bases are a match to TRBD1. This CDR3 contains 14 residues. The junction had 5 bases not matched to a gene; V was cut back by 7 bases and J by 2 bases. In germline, CDR1 is PRHDT, CDR2 FYEKMQ (reference sequence). In DNA, the CDR3 is TGTGCCAGCAAGGGACAGGAGATCACAGATACGCAGTATTTT. Translation: CASKGQEITDTQYF.

This clonotype was recorded at least ten times. This sequence joins TRBV10-3 and TRBJ2-7, with 8 bases matching TRBD2. The CDR3 is 14 residues long. Per the germline V gene, CDR1 is ENHRY and CDR2 is SYGVKD. The trim removed 4 bases at V and 2 bases at J, leaving 4 bases unmatched. The CDR3 is CAISATSGTYEQYF. DNA of the CDR3: TGTGCCATCAGTGCCACTAGCGGCACCTACGAGCAGTACTTC.

Comments on this clonotype: Lacking the conserved final phenylalanine or tryptophan, this CDR3 likely reflects a read error. The J gene is TRBJ2-1, the V gene TRBV5-1, with 11 bases lining up with TRBD1. V gave up 0 bases and J gave up 8 bases; unmatched junction bases: 7. Germline loops: CDR1 SGHRS, CDR2 YFSETQ. The CDR3 is 16 amino acids. The CDR3 nucleotides read TGCGCCAGCAGCTTGGGGACAGGGGGCGCTTCCCATGAGCAGTTCAAC. This encodes CASSLGTGGASHEQFN.

This clonotype was seen ten or more times. The rearrangement uses TRBV29-1 and TRBJ2-2, with a tentative D call TRBD2 (7 bases). The germline V gene has CDR1 SQVTM and CDR2 ANQGSEA. This CDR3 is 15 amino acids long. The CDR3: CFSLGGALNTGELFF. As DNA, the CDR3 is TGCTTCTCTTTAGGGGGGGCCTTGAACACCGGGGAGCTGTTTTTT.

Many counts were recorded for this clonotype. The chain is built from TRBV20-1 and TRBJ1-3, with D uncertain. The V gene's germline CDR1 is DFQATT and CDR2 SNEGSKA (reference sequence). The CDR3 extends over 13 amino acids. Trimming pared 3 bases from V and 4 bases from J, leaving 10 bases between. CDR3 DNA: TGCAGTGCTAGGAGCCGGAGCGGAAACACCATATATTTT. The encoded protein is CSARSRSGNTIYF.